The T cell receptor beta chain described here comes from a study of graft-versus-host responses after intestinal transplantation. The overall study: Multivisceral, liver-intestinal, or isolated intestinal transplants were performed in recipients.

This CDR3 has 14 amino acids. The germline V and J ends were trimmed by 6 bases and 0 bases, with 14 bases remaining between them. Germline CDR1 and CDR2: SQVTM and ANQGSEA. This clone showed up just once. Some clones are missing from TCRdb's copy, which holds only in-frame ones; the method was immunoSEQ multiplex PCR. The table has about 97,000 clones, 90% seen once. This chain connects TRBV29-1 to TRBJ1-1, with D possibly TRBD1 on 5 matching bases. The TCR sequence derives from a human patient who received an intestinal transplant, so some T cells may come from the graft donor. The sample here was PBMCs, taken roughly 68 weeks after intestinal transplant. CDR3 bases: TGCAGCGTCTTGGTTGGGACGCTGAACACTGAAGCTTTCTTT. Translated: CSVLVGTLNTEAFF.